The 23 T cell receptor beta chains in this list originate from one sample, sequenced in a study of CD8+ T cells in alopecia areata. TCR sequencing used cDNA made by reverse transcription of extracted RNA. Profiling relied on immunoSEQ multiplex PCR, and the TCRdb table lists in-frame clones only, not all of them. The sample shows roughly 150,000 clones, roughly 62% of them seen only once. Source: CD4+ T cells sorted from blood, taken at week 0. The receptors shown here come from a human donor with alopecia areata.

CDR3 DNA: TGTGCCAGCAGCTTTTTTCGGGGAAAAGAGACCCAGTACTTC. Its protein is CASSFFRGKETQYF. The chain recombines TRBV7-9 with TRBJ2-5; maybe TRBD2 (5 bases). The CDR3 loop spans 14 amino acids. Germline-derived CDR1 and CDR2 are SEHNR and FQNEAQ (reference sequence). Trimming took off 3 bases at V and 3 bases at J, with 11 bases between the two ends.

The sample holds a few counts of this clone. The gene calls are TRBV5-1 and TRBJ2-5; perhaps TRBD1 as D (6 bases). The V end lost 0 bases, the J end lost 3 bases, and 9 bases lay between the germline ends. This CDR3 has 14 residues. Germline loops: CDR1 SGHRS, CDR2 YFSETQ. This CDR3 is CASSLDRVEETQYF. DNA for the CDR3: TGCGCCAGCAGCTTGGACAGGGTAGAAGAGACCCAGTACTTC.

This chain uses TRBV30 with TRBJ1-2; TRBD1 matches 10 bases. The CDR3 contains 14 residues. The germline V gene has CDR1 GTSNPN and CDR2 SVGIG (reference sequence). Losses at the gene ends were 3 bases for V and 2 bases for J; bases not matched to a gene: 3. CDR3 region: CAWSRDRGNYGYTF. The DNA for the CDR3 is TGTGCCTGGAGCCGGGACAGGGGAAACTATGGCTACACCTTC.

The J gene is TRBJ2-3, the V gene TRBV5-4, with D perhaps matching TRBD2 (5 bases). Germline CDR1 is SGHNT and CDR2 is YYREEE (reference sequence). The CDR3 has 13 residues. The V end lost 3 bases, the J end lost 14 bases, and 19 bases lay between the germline ends. CDR3 protein: CASSSAGRESGYF. Here the CDR3 DNA reads TGTGCCAGCAGCTCGGCGGGTCGGGAATCGGGGTATTTT. Using reference TRBV5-4 and TRBJ2-3 for the parts outside the CDR3, the full variable domain is ETGVTQSPTHLIKTRGQQVTLRCSSQSGHNTVSWYQQALGQGPQFIFQYYREEENGRGNFPPRFSGLQFPNYSSELNVNALELDDSALYLCASSSAGRESGYFGPGTRLTVL.

The chain has TRBV30 and TRBJ1-2; tentatively, D is TRBD1 (6 bases). V lost 2 bases and J 2 bases, leaving 18 bases between the germline ends. This CDR3 contains 16 residues. Germline-derived CDR1 and CDR2 are GTSNPN and SVGIG (reference sequence). The CDR3 reads CAWSPGGTLLNYGYTF. The CDR3 DNA reads TGTGCCTGGAGTCCCGGCGGGACACTCTTGAACTATGGCTACACCTTC.

The V call is TRBV4-2, the J call TRBJ2-3, with unresolved D. Germline assignment: CDR1 LGHNA and CDR2 YNFKEQ. V shed 4 bases and J shed 3 bases, with 8 bases lying between them. CDR3 length equals 13 residues. The CDR3 DNA reads as TGTGCCAGCAGCCCCTCCTGGACAGATACGCAGTATTTT. Its translation: CASSPSWTDTQYF.

This chain uses TRBV4-1 with TRBJ1-2, with 8 bases lining up with TRBD1. CDR1 MGHRA and CDR2 YSYEKL come from the germline V gene. This CDR3 has 15 residues. V shed 0 bases, J shed 8 bases, and the junction held 8 bases outside the gene matches. This CDR3 is CASSQEGRQGAGYTF. The CDR3 DNA follows: TGCGCCAGCAGCCAAGAGGGCAGGCAGGGGGCGGGCTACACCTTC.

The CDR3 here is CASSPARTAAYEQYF. Here the CDR3 DNA reads TGTGCCAGCAGCCCCGCCCGGACAGCAGCTTACGAGCAGTACTTC. V is TRBV7-2 and J is TRBJ2-7, with D perhaps matching TRBD1 (6 bases). CDR3 size: 15 residues. Trimming removed 5 bases at V and 4 bases at J, with 18 bases between. Germline values: CDR1 SGHTA, CDR2 FQGNSA.

V is TRBV6-1 and J is TRBJ1-2, with D perhaps matching TRBD1 (5 bases). Germline V gives CDR1 MNHNS, CDR2 SASEGT. V dropped 4 bases and J dropped 7 bases, with 7 bases sitting between them. The CDR3 loop spans 11 amino acids. DNA of the CDR3: TGTGCCAGCAGTGGGGGGACTGGCTACACCTTC. Amino acid sequence: CASSGGTGYTF.

This sequence joins TRBV5-6 and TRBJ2-1; 7 bases are a match to TRBD2. V shed 3 bases, J shed 9 bases, and the junction held 0 bases outside the gene matches. Germline assignment: CDR1 SGHDT and CDR2 YYEEEE. The CDR3 consists of 11 residues. The CDR3 DNA reads as TGTGCCAGCAGCTCGGGGGGTGAGCAGTTCTTC. This translates into CASSSGGEQFF.

This clone was seen a single time. This sample also contains other DNA sequences that code for the same CDR3. The DNA for the CDR3 is TGCGCCAGCAGCCAACAAGAGACCCAGTACTTC. Its translation: CASSQQETQYF. V is TRBV5-1 and J is TRBJ2-5; D remains ambiguous. This CDR3 is 11 amino acids long. CDR1 is SGHRS, CDR2 YFSETQ, per germline. V shed 4 bases and J shed 2 bases, with 3 bases lying between them.

Only a few counts were recorded for this clone. V usage is TRBV2 and J usage is TRBJ1-2, with 7 bases matching TRBD1. The CDR3 extends over 15 amino acids. V trimming: 3 bases; J trimming: 2 bases; junction bases outside the gene matches: 6. CDR1 is SNHLY, CDR2 FYNNEI, per germline. CDR3 sequence: CASSERDRGNYGYTF. CDR3 DNA sequence: TGTGCCAGCAGTGAGAGGGACAGAGGGAACTATGGCTACACCTTC.

The chain has TRBV30 and TRBJ1-6, with TRBD1 as a possible D gene (5 bases). CDR3 length: 17 amino acids. Germline loops: CDR1 GTSNPN, CDR2 SVGIG (reference sequence). V lost 0 bases and J 7 bases, leaving 19 bases between the germline ends. CDR3 coding DNA: TGTGCCTGGAGTGTACGAATACTCAGTGACAGCAATTCACCCCTCCACTTT. Its translation: CAWSVRILSDSNSPLHF.

The genes are TRBV7-2 and TRBJ2-3, with TRBD2 matching 8 bases. The CDR3 extends over 15 amino acids. Unmatched junction bases numbered 6, after V lost 6 bases and J lost 1 base. The V gene's germline CDR1 is SGHTA and CDR2 FQGNSA. The CDR3 DNA is TGTGCCAGCAGTCCGAGCGGGGGAGGCACAGATACGCAGTATTTT. It translates to CASSPSGGGTDTQYF.

The chain's CDR3 is CASSPRGPNYGYTF. CDR3 nucleotide sequence: TGTGCCAGCAGTCCGCGGGGACCGAACTATGGCTACACCTTC. The rearrangement links TRBV6-5 to TRBJ1-2, with D tentatively TRBD1 (5 bases). Trimming stripped 5 bases from V and 2 bases from J, with 12 bases between. Germline V gene lookup returns CDR1 MNHEY and CDR2 SVGAGI. The CDR3 has 14 amino acids.

V and J are TRBV27 and TRBJ2-2; D gene unclear. The CDR3 runs to 12 residues. CDR1 is MNHEY and CDR2 is SMNVEV in the germline V gene (reference sequence). Trimming removed 5 bases from V and 7 bases from J, with 8 bases in between. CDR3 in amino acids: CASSTYDGELFF. CDR3 sequence (DNA): TGTGCCAGCAGTACCTACGACGGGGAGCTGTTTTTT.

Only a few counts were recorded for this clone. V usage is TRBV7-2 and J usage is TRBJ2-4, with D perhaps matching TRBD1 or TRBD2 (6 bases each). Germline loops: CDR1 SGHTA, CDR2 FQGNSA. This CDR3 comprises 14 residues. Trimming stripped 6 bases from V and 1 base from J, with 10 bases between. The CDR3 sequence: CASSLGGAKNIQYF. CDR3 DNA: TGTGCCAGCAGTCTCGGGGGCGCCAAAAACATTCAGTACTTC. Combining the CDR3 with reference TRBV7-2 and TRBJ2-4 gives the whole variable domain GAGVSQSPSNKVTEKGKDVELRCDPISGHTALYWYRQSLGQGLEFLIYFQGNSAPDKSGLPSDRFSAERTGGSVSTLTIQRTQQEDSAVYLCASSLGGAKNIQYFGAGTRLSVL.

The table lists this clone with a few counts. The V and J genes are TRBV6-4 and TRBJ2-3; D could derive from TRBD1 or TRBD2 (6 bases each). V lost 2 bases to trimming and J lost 5 bases, with 14 bases between them. Germline V lookup: CDR1 MRHNA, CDR2 SNTAGT. The CDR3 extends over 15 amino acids. CDR3 nucleotides: TGTGCCAGCAGTGACAATGGGGGGCCTGGAGATACGCAGTATTTT. Translating it yields CASSDNGGPGDTQYF.

This chain connects TRBV4-1 to TRBJ2-2, with TRBD1 as a possible D gene (5 bases). V dropped 0 bases and J dropped 5 bases, with 10 bases sitting between them. This CDR3 spans 15 amino acids. Germline loops: CDR1 MGHRA, CDR2 YSYEKL. CDR3 amino acids: CASSQEDTGTGELFF. CDR3 bases: TGCGCCAGCAGCCAAGAGGACACTGGGACCGGGGAGCTGTTTTTT.

CDR3: CASSPGSGVYEQYF. The CDR3 nucleotides are TGTGCCAGCAGCCCGGGTAGCGGGGTCTACGAGCAGTACTTC. The genes are TRBV7-9 and TRBJ2-7, with 8 bases lining up with TRBD2. V dropped 5 bases and J dropped 3; count of bases not matched to a gene: 6. CDR1 and CDR2 from the germline V gene are SEHNR and FQNEAQ (reference sequence). This CDR3 has 14 residues.

This clone was seen a few times. CDR3 in amino acids: CASRTNQGALGYTF. CDR3 DNA: TGTGCCAGCAGGACTAATCAGGGGGCGCTGGGCTACACCTTC. The V gene is TRBV2, the J gene TRBJ1-2; 8 bases map to TRBD1. The V gene's germline CDR1 is SNHLY and CDR2 FYNNEI. The CDR3 sequence is 14 residues long. V gave up 6 bases and J gave up 8 bases; unmatched junction bases: 11. Drawing the rest from reference TRBV2 and TRBJ1-2, the complete variable domain is EPEVTQTPSHQVTQMGQEVILRCVPISNHLYFYWYRQILGQKVEFLVSFYNNEISEKSEIFDDQFSVERPDGSNFTLKIRSTKLEDSAMYFCASRTNQGALGYTFGSGTRLTVV.

The genes are TRBV5-6 and TRBJ2-1, with unresolved D. Germline CDR1 is SGHDT and CDR2 is YYEEEE. Trimming cost V 2 bases and J 4 bases, with 1 base left between them. The CDR3 spans 11 residues. The CDR3 DNA sequence: TGTGCCAGCAGCTTTTACAATGAGCAGTTCTTC. Its translation is CASSFYNEQFF.

V gene TRBV6-6 combines with J gene TRBJ2-2; TRBD2 agrees at 10 bases. This CDR3 comprises 14 residues. J lost 7 bases, V lost 6 bases, and 5 bases had no gene match. Germline CDR1 is MNHNY and CDR2 is SVGAGI (reference sequence). The CDR3 region has the DNA TGTGCCAGCAGGAGAGCGGGGGGGAACGGGGAGCTGTTTTTT. Its protein is CASRRAGGNGELFF.